This entry lists 28 T cell receptor beta chains sequenced from one sample in a study of cytomegalovirus exposure and HLA in healthy donors. In the PCR, 60 Vbeta and 13 Jbeta primers were used. Data came from immunoSEQ multiplex PCR; TCRdb stores just in-frame clones and leaves some out. The sample has around 140,000 clones, 70% to 85% seen once. Sample: PBMCs. The receptors originated from a woman aged 55-70 years in good health and CMV-seropositive.

This chain links TRBV7-9 with TRBJ2-2, with 13 bases aligning to TRBD2. This CDR3 region has 17 residues. Germline trimming cut 5 bases from V and 5 bases from J; bases unmatched to any gene: 8. Per germline, CDR1 SEHNR and CDR2 FQNEAQ (reference sequence). The CDR3 loop reads CASSQGLAGVETGELFF. DNA of the CDR3: TGTGCCAGCAGCCAAGGACTAGCGGGAGTGGAGACCGGGGAGCTGTTTTTT.

This chain uses TRBV15 with TRBJ2-3; the D gene is possibly TRBD2 (6 bases). V was cut by 1 base and J by 5 bases, with 10 bases left in between. Germline lookup yields CDR1 LNHNV and CDR2 YYDKDF (reference sequence). This CDR3 is 14 amino acids long. As DNA, the CDR3 is TGTGCCACCAGCAGAGGGGAGGCCGGAGATACGCAGTATTTT. Its protein product is CATSRGEAGDTQYF.

The chain recombines TRBV6-7 with TRBJ1-5; the D is unclear. TRBV6-7 is placed among ORFs of uncertain function. The CDR3 has 14 residues. V lost 8 bases and J 5 bases, leaving 16 bases between the germline ends. For the CDR3, the DNA is TGTGCCAGCGGCCAGTTACGGGTATATCAGCCCCAGCATTTT. Translating it yields CASGQLRVYQPQHF.

The chain combines TRBV15 with TRBJ2-1, with 7 nucleotides matching TRBD2. Per germline, CDR1 LNHNV and CDR2 YYDKDF (reference sequence). V lost 5 bases, J lost 1 base, and 2 bases stayed unmatched. This CDR3 comprises 14 residues. The CDR3 coding sequence is TGTGCCACCAGCGAGGGAGGGTCCTACAATGAGCAGTTCTTC. Its translation is CATSEGGSYNEQFF.

The CDR3 protein is CASSIGGYTDTQYF. Written as DNA, the CDR3 is TGTGCCAGTAGTATAGGAGGGTACACAGATACGCAGTATTTT. The chain links TRBV19 to TRBJ2-3, with D tentatively TRBD2 (5 bases). Germline V gene data show CDR1 as LNHDA and CDR2 as SQIVND (reference sequence). Deletions cut 1 base from V and 2 bases from J, with 7 bases between. CDR3 length: 14 amino acids.

The V and J genes are TRBV5-1 and TRBJ1-5; D is possibly TRBD1 (6 bases). The CDR3 totals 15 residues. Germline V lookup: CDR1 SGHRS, CDR2 YFSETQ. V lost 4 bases, J lost 6 bases, and 17 bases lay in between. DNA of the CDR3: TGCGCCAGCAGCCTAACAGGGAATTCGGGTCAGCCCCAGCATTTT. Amino acids: CASSLTGNSGQPQHF.

J is TRBJ1-1 and V is TRBV12-5, with D possibly matching TRBD1 (5 bases). The CDR3 loop spans 16 amino acids. V was clipped by 0 bases and J by 2 bases, with 13 bases between them. Per germline, CDR1 LGHNT and CDR2 FRNRAP. Here the CDR3 DNA reads TGTGCTAGTGGTTTGGTACGAGTTCAGGGAAACACTGAAGCTTTCTTT. This sequence encodes CASGLVRVQGNTEAFF.

The J gene is TRBJ1-2, the V gene TRBV11-2, with 7 bases that match TRBD1. The CDR3 has 13 amino acids. Germline trimming cut 4 bases from V and 4 bases from J; bases unmatched to any gene: 3. Germline CDR1 and CDR2: SGHAT and FQNNGV. This CDR3 is CASSSRQGYGYTF. The DNA for the CDR3 is TGTGCCAGCAGCTCCAGACAGGGCTATGGCTACACCTTC.

This clone was recorded a few times. Different DNA sequences within this sample yield the same CDR3. J is TRBJ2-7 and V is TRBV5-1, with D possibly being TRBD2 (6 bases). This CDR3 has 15 residues. Looked up from germline, CDR1 is SGHRS and CDR2 is YFSETQ. Trimming took off 3 bases at V and 4 bases at J, with 17 bases between the two ends. The CDR3 loop is CASSSTGGYTYEQYF. The CDR3, as DNA: TGCGCCAGCAGCTCGACTGGAGGGTACACATACGAGCAGTACTTC.

The genes are TRBV19 and TRBJ2-5, with 8 bases aligning to TRBD1. The CDR3 sequence is 14 residues long. J lost 2 bases, V lost 5 bases, and 4 bases had no gene match. Germline lookup yields CDR1 LNHDA and CDR2 SQIVND (reference sequence). This CDR3 reads CASSWTGPQETQYF. CDR3 nucleotides: TGTGCCAGTAGTTGGACAGGGCCTCAAGAGACCCAGTACTTC.

The gene calls are TRBV15 and TRBJ2-7, with TRBD1 matching over 8 bases. Unmatched junction bases numbered 7, after V lost 5 bases and J lost 1 base. Germline V gene sequence: CDR1 LNHNV, CDR2 YYDKDF (reference sequence). The CDR3 loop spans 15 amino acids. CDR3 DNA sequence: TGTGCCACCAGCCTACAGGGGGGACTTTCCTACGAGCAGTACTTC. This sequence encodes CATSLQGGLSYEQYF.

V is TRBV16 and J is TRBJ2-3; no reliable D call. V was clipped by 3 bases and J by 0 bases, with 7 bases between them. CDR3 length: 14 residues. Germline loops: CDR1 KGHSY, CDR2 FQNENV. The CDR3 DNA reads TGTGCCAGCAGCCAGTCGGGTAGCACAGATACGCAGTATTTT. Amino acid sequence: CASSQSGSTDTQYF.

The rearrangement links TRBV5-4 to TRBJ2-7, with 16 bases that match TRBD2. Germline assignment: CDR1 SGHNT and CDR2 YYREEE (reference sequence). J lost 6 bases, V lost 4 bases, and 7 bases had no gene match. The CDR3 spans 16 residues. CDR3 region: CASSPGLAGGPSEQYF. As DNA, the CDR3 is TGTGCCAGCAGCCCGGGACTAGCGGGAGGGCCTAGCGAGCAGTACTTC.

The chain recombines TRBV10-3 with TRBJ2-1; a possible D gene is TRBD2 (6 bases). Between the trimmed V and J ends, which lost 3 bases and 4 bases, there was a span of 13 bases. The CDR3 sequence is 15 residues long. CDR1 is ENHRY, CDR2 SYGVKD, per germline. CDR3: CAISDGGGEYNEQFF. DNA for the CDR3: TGTGCCATCAGTGACGGGGGAGGAGAATACAATGAGCAGTTCTTC.

This chain links TRBV30 with TRBJ2-7; D gene ambiguous. Germline CDR1 reads GTSNPN; CDR2 reads SVGIG (reference sequence). Trimming left V 3 bases short and J 0 bases short, with 12 bases between. This CDR3 spans 14 amino acids. DNA of the CDR3: TGTGCCTGGAGCCTCGGTTCTAGCTCCTACGAGCAGTACTTC. Amino acid sequence: CAWSLGSSSYEQYF.

The rearrangement joins TRBV10-3 to TRBJ1-3, with unresolved D. The CDR3 extends over 16 amino acids. The germline V gene has CDR1 ENHRY and CDR2 SYGVKD. V was pared by 0 bases and J by 0 bases, with 9 bases between. The CDR3 coding sequence is TGTGCCATCAGTGAGTCAGCGGCAGTCTCTGGAAACACCATATATTTT. Translation gives CAISESAAVSGNTIYF.

The rearrangement links TRBV5-6 to TRBJ1-2; the match to TRBD1 covers 7 bases. The CDR3 has 15 residues. CDR1 is SGHDT, CDR2 YYEEEE, per germline. Trimming took 4 bases from V and 4 from J; bases not matched to a gene: 10. The CDR3 reads CASSTDRVNLYGYTF. CDR3 bases: TGTGCCAGCAGCACCGACAGGGTGAACCTCTATGGCTACACCTTC. The full variable domain, its missing parts supplied by reference TRBV5-6 and TRBJ1-2, is DAGVTQSPTHLIKTRGQQVTLRCSPKSGHDTVSWYQQALGQGPQFIFQYYEEEERQRGNFPDRFSGHQFPNYSSELNVNALLLGDSALYLCASSTDRVNLYGYTFGSGTRLTVV.

This clone was observed a handful of times. Other DNA sequences in this sample translate to the same CDR3. This chain connects TRBV5-1 to TRBJ2-3; a weak D match, TRBD1 (5 bases). Germline V lookup: CDR1 SGHRS, CDR2 YFSETQ. The CDR3 loop spans 13 amino acids. V was cut by 2 bases and J by 3 bases, with 7 bases left in between. For the CDR3, the DNA is TGCGCCAGCAGCTTTAGGGGAACAGATACGCAGTATTTT. It encodes CASSFRGTDTQYF.

V gene TRBV2 combines with J gene TRBJ1-4, with 9 bases identical to TRBD1. The CDR3 runs 18 residues. The V gene's germline CDR1 is SNHLY and CDR2 FYNNEI. The V segment lost 5 bases and the J segment 6 bases; nucleotides outside the gene matches: 16. Here the CDR3 DNA reads TGTGCCAGCAGTAGTATAGGGGAACTGCGGACAGGGGATGAAAAACTGTTTTTT. This translates into CASSSIGELRTGDEKLFF.

The CDR3 loop reads CASSSTTVDRAGTEAFF. The CDR3 DNA reads TGTGCCAGCAGCTCCACCACAGTCGACAGGGCAGGCACTGAAGCTTTCTTT. The chain combines TRBV7-6 with TRBJ1-1, with 7 positions matching TRBD1. Germline V gene sequence: CDR1 SGHVS, CDR2 FNYEAQ. CDR3 length: 17 amino acids. Trimming took 4 bases from V and 4 from J; bases not matched to a gene: 15.

J is TRBJ2-1 and V is TRBV7-2; no reliable D call. The V and J ends lost 2 bases and 0 bases respectively, with 11 bases between them. The CDR3 length is 16 residues. The V gene's germline CDR1 is SGHTA and CDR2 FQGNSA. The CDR3 loop is CASSLSGYSSYNEQFF. The CDR3 bases are TGTGCCAGCAGCTTAAGTGGTTACAGCTCCTACAATGAGCAGTTCTTC.

The rearrangement joins TRBV5-6 to TRBJ2-7, with 7 nucleotides matching TRBD2. CDR3 size: 14 residues. Trimming cost V 6 bases and J 5 bases; bases outside gene matches: 11. Looked up from germline, CDR1 is SGHDT and CDR2 is YYEEEE. DNA of the CDR3: TGTGCCAGCACCATGGGGGGGAGCATCAACGAGCAGTACTTC. Encoded protein: CASTMGGSINEQYF. Complete variable domain (other parts from reference TRBV5-6 and TRBJ2-7): DAGVTQSPTHLIKTRGQQVTLRCSPKSGHDTVSWYQQALGQGPQFIFQYYEEEERQRGNFPDRFSGHQFPNYSSELNVNALLLGDSALYLCASTMGGSINEQYFGPGTRLTVT.

The V and J genes are TRBV30 and TRBJ2-3; D remains ambiguous. The CDR3 extends over 15 amino acids. Germline-derived CDR1 and CDR2 are GTSNPN and SVGIG (reference sequence). V dropped 4 bases and J dropped 1 base, with 15 bases sitting between them. Here the CDR3 reads CAWNSAISGTDTQYF. The DNA for the CDR3 is TGTGCCTGGAATTCCGCGATCTCGGGCACAGATACGCAGTATTTT.

This clone turned up a few times. V is TRBV28 and J is TRBJ1-4, with a tentative D call TRBD1 (5 bases). Trimming stripped 6 bases from V and 4 bases from J, with 12 bases between. This CDR3 has 14 amino acids. CDR1 is MDHEN and CDR2 is SYDVKM in the germline V gene. CDR3 protein: CASRAGSDNEKLFF. CDR3 nucleotides: TGTGCCAGCAGAGCAGGGTCTGATAATGAAAAACTGTTTTTT. Variable domain in full (rest from reference TRBV28 and TRBJ1-4): DVKVTQSSRYLVKRTGEKVFLECVQDMDHENMFWYRQDPGLGLRLIYFSYDVKMKEKGDIPEGYSVSREKKERFSLILESASTNQTSMYLCASRAGSDNEKLFFGSGTQLSVL.

V usage is TRBV10-3 and J usage is TRBJ2-3; weak D call: TRBD1 (6 bases). Germline CDR1 reads ENHRY; CDR2 reads SYGVKD. Between the trimmed V and J ends, which lost 0 bases and 3 bases, there was a span of 7 bases. The CDR3 is made up of 14 amino acids. This CDR3 reads CAISESTGTDTQYF. The CDR3 coding sequence is TGTGCCATCAGTGAGTCTACAGGGACAGATACGCAGTATTTT.

The chain uses TRBV10-3 and TRBJ1-1; tentative D call: TRBD1 (6 bases). The CDR3 is made up of 15 amino acids. Germline-derived CDR1 and CDR2 are ENHRY and SYGVKD. Trimming pared 2 bases from V and 3 bases from J, leaving 13 bases between. In DNA, the CDR3 is TGTGCCATCAGTGAGGCTACAGGGTGGGACACTGAAGCTTTCTTT. It yields the protein CAISEATGWDTEAFF.

V gene TRBV27 combines with J gene TRBJ2-2, with 10 bases that match TRBD1. This CDR3 has 18 amino acids. Losses at the gene ends were 5 bases for V and 7 bases for J; bases not matched to a gene: 16. The V gene's germline CDR1 is MNHEY and CDR2 SMNVEV (reference sequence). Here the CDR3 DNA reads TGTGCCAGCAGTGCTCTACTAACGCGGGACAGGGGTGGCGGGGAGCTGTTTTTT. It encodes CASSALLTRDRGGGELFF.

This chain links TRBV5-1 with TRBJ2-1; D may be TRBD2 (5 bases). V lost 3 bases and J lost 5, with 18 bases in between. The CDR3 is 16 amino acids. The germline V gene has CDR1 SGHRS and CDR2 YFSETQ. The CDR3 spells CASSSWERLLNNEQFF. The DNA for the CDR3 is TGCGCCAGCAGCTCCTGGGAGCGGCTCTTAAACAATGAGCAGTTCTTC.